The next 24 T cell receptor beta chains were all read from a single sample in a study of response to subunit inactivated influenza vaccine. TCRdb independently ran MiXCR on the RT-PCR reads; one entry per CDR3 protein. The data hold more than 600,000 distinct CDR3 sequences, with around 18% observed a single time. Here the sequenced sample was PBMCs from blood, taken around 5 days after vaccination. These receptors were taken from a man aged 50-60 years who received an inactivated influenza vaccine.

The J gene is TRBJ2-1, the V gene TRBV6-6; D not certain. This CDR3 is 13 amino acids long. CDR1 is MNHNY, CDR2 SVGAGI, per germline (reference sequence). Trimming removed 2 bases from V and 3 bases from J, with 5 bases in between. The CDR3 nucleotides read TGTGCCAGCAGTTACCTGGTCTACAATGAGCAGTTCTTC. Its translation: CASSYLVYNEQFF.

This chain connects TRBV11-2 to TRBJ2-7, with 7 bases that match TRBD1. CDR1 is SGHAT, CDR2 FQNNGV, per germline. This CDR3 region has 16 residues. With V trimmed by 4 bases and J by 4 bases, 13 bases remained unmatched. As DNA, the CDR3 is TGTGCCAGCAGCTCGAACCCTAGGACAGGCCTTTACGAGCAGTACTTC. This translates into CASSSNPRTGLYEQYF.

This clonotype came up a few times. V and J are TRBV6-5 and TRBJ1-5; D is possibly TRBD1 (5 bases). The CDR3 totals 13 residues. V was cut by 4 bases and J by 7 bases, with 11 bases left in between. From germline, CDR1 is MNHEY and CDR2 SVGAGI. The CDR3 sequence is CASSSRAGQPQHF. The CDR3 nucleotides are TGTGCCAGCAGTTCCAGGGCGGGCCAGCCCCAGCATTTT.

The table lists this clonotype with a few counts. This chain connects TRBV30 to TRBJ2-5, with D unclear. The V gene lost 4 bases and the J gene lost 5 bases, with 17 bases spanning the gap. This CDR3 contains 14 residues. Germline CDR1 GTSNPN, CDR2 SVGIG (reference sequence). The CDR3 here is CAWISPSVVETQYF. CDR3 in DNA: TGTGCCTGGATTTCACCCTCGGTTGTGGAGACCCAGTACTTC.

This clonotype has more than one count but fewer than ten. The V call is TRBV4-3, the J call TRBJ2-1; TRBD2 matches at 11 bases. The germline V gene has CDR1 LGHNA and CDR2 YSLEER. This CDR3 has 16 residues. V was clipped by 4 bases and J by 7 bases; unmatched bases: 9. The chain's CDR3 is CASSPQPGLAANEQFF. CDR3 sequence (DNA): TGCGCCAGCAGCCCACAACCGGGACTAGCGGCGAATGAGCAGTTCTTC.

The table lists this clonotype with a few counts. Compared with germline, one end of the junction differs, possibly owing to a read error. This sequence joins TRBV7-2 and TRBJ2-5; D gene unclear. The CDR3 is 12 residues long. From germline, CDR1 is SGHTA and CDR2 FQGNSA. The CDR3 here is CASSGNQVTQYF. The DNA for the CDR3 is TGTGCCAGCAGCGGTAATCAAGTGACCCAGTACTTC. The full variable domain, its missing parts supplied by reference TRBV7-2 and TRBJ2-5, is GAGVSQSPSNKVTEKGKDVELRCDPISGHTALYWYRQSLGQGLEFLIYFQGNSAPDKSGLPSDRFSAERTGGSVSTLTIQRTQQEDSAVYLCASSGNQVTQYFGPGTRLLVL.

This chain joins TRBV19 and TRBJ2-1; the D gene could be TRBD1 or TRBD2 (5 bases each). This CDR3 has 17 residues. V was cut by 5 bases and J by 2 bases, with 19 bases left in between. Germline assignment: CDR1 LNHDA and CDR2 SQIVND (reference sequence). CDR3 nucleotide sequence: TGTGCCAGTAGTCAGAAGGGGATGGAGGTCCCCTACAATGAGCAGTTCTTC. This sequence encodes CASSQKGMEVPYNEQFF.

V is TRBV12-3 or TRBV12-4 and J is TRBJ2-1; D not certain. This CDR3 contains 11 residues. Trimming removed 9 bases at V and 8 bases at J, with 11 bases between. The CDR3, as DNA: TGTGCCAGTAAAGGGTTGGATGAGCAGTTCTTC. Its translation is CASKGLDEQFF.

This clonotype has more than one count but fewer than ten. The genes are TRBV20-1 and TRBJ2-5; TRBD2 matches at 13 bases. The J segment lost 5 bases and the V segment lost 5 bases, leaving 8 bases of the junction unmatched. Germline loops: CDR1 DFQATT, CDR2 SNEGSKA (reference sequence). This CDR3 is built from 15 residues. CDR3 nucleotides: TGCAGTGCTGACGCACTAGCGGGAGGGCAGGAGACCCAGTACTTC. Translating it yields CSADALAGGQETQYF.

The chain uses TRBV7-9 and TRBJ2-1, with 9 bases that match TRBD2. Germline V gene lookup returns CDR1 SEHNR and CDR2 FQNEAQ (reference sequence). After removal of 1 base from V and 15 bases from J, the junction contained 13 bases not matched to a gene. The CDR3 covers 15 residues. The CDR3 is CASSLGGNSGRTPFF. CDR3 sequence (DNA): TGTGCCAGCAGCTTAGGGGGAAATAGCGGGAGAACCCCGTTCTTC.

This clonotype showed up just a few times. The genes are TRBV10-3 and TRBJ2-1, with 11 nucleotides matching TRBD2. CDR1 and CDR2 (germline): ENHRY, SYGVKD. The V and J ends lost 6 bases and 7 bases, in that order; junction bases with no gene match: 8. This CDR3 has 15 amino acids. The chain's CDR3 is CAISLTSGSRNEQFF. For the CDR3, the DNA is TGTGCCATCAGCCTTACTAGCGGGAGTAGAAATGAGCAGTTCTTC.

Only a few counts were recorded for this clonotype. The gene calls are TRBV5-1 and TRBJ2-1; 11 bases are a match to TRBD2. The CDR3 contains 15 residues. The V and J ends lost 4 bases and 7 bases, in that order; junction bases with no gene match: 7. The germline V gene has CDR1 SGHRS and CDR2 YFSETQ. The DNA for the CDR3 is TGCGCCAGCAGCGATAGCGGGAGGGCCGAGAATGAGCAGTTCTTC. It yields the protein CASSDSGRAENEQFF.

The chain combines TRBV29-1 with TRBJ2-2; tentatively, D is TRBD1 (5 bases). Per germline, CDR1 SQVTM and CDR2 ANQGSEA. Trimming removed 5 bases from V and 0 bases from J, with 10 bases in between. The CDR3 spans 14 residues. The CDR3 here is CSVTQTANTGELFF. The CDR3 nucleotides are TGCAGCGTTACGCAGACAGCGAACACCGGGGAGCTGTTTTTT.

Here the CDR3 reads CASSQDWTSAADEQYF. CDR3 DNA sequence: TGTGCCAGCAGCCAAGATTGGACTAGCGCCGCGGACGAGCAGTACTTC. The chain employs TRBV4-2 and TRBJ2-7; 9 positions match TRBD2. The length of the CDR3 is 16 residues. The V gene's germline CDR1 is LGHNA and CDR2 YNFKEQ. The ends lost 0 bases at V and 5 bases at J; junction bases unmatched: 8.

This clonotype has a handful of counts. The V gene is TRBV6-5, the J gene TRBJ2-1; 15 bases agree with TRBD2. This CDR3 is built from 18 residues. Germline values: CDR1 MNHEY, CDR2 SVGAGI. V lost 6 bases and J lost 3; bases outside the gene matches: 9. The CDR3 DNA reads as TGTGCCAGCAGCCAGGGACTAGCGGGAGGTTCCCGCTACAATGAGCAGTTCTTC. It translates to CASSQGLAGGSRYNEQFF.

This clonotype was observed a handful of times. The chain is built from TRBV7-2 and TRBJ1-2; D might be TRBD1 (5 bases). The CDR3 has 13 amino acids. Trimming stripped 6 bases from V and 7 bases from J, with 15 bases between. The germline V gene has CDR1 SGHTA and CDR2 FQGNSA. CDR3 sequence (DNA): TGTGCCAGCAGACTTGGGGCCCGAGGTGGCTACACCTTC. Translation gives CASRLGARGGYTF.

The V gene is TRBV18, the J gene TRBJ2-7, with TRBD2 as a possible D gene (5 bases). The CDR3 is 14 amino acids. Germline CDR1 is KGHSH and CDR2 is LQKENI. Trimming removed 6 bases from V and 6 bases from J, with 18 bases in between. CDR3 sequence (DNA): TGTGCCAGCTCCACGGGATCTGTTACAGCCGAGCAGTACTTC. The encoded protein is CASSTGSVTAEQYF.

This clonotype was detected a few times. The rearrangement joins TRBV6-6 to TRBJ2-3; D remains unclear. From germline, CDR1 is MNHNY and CDR2 SVGAGI (reference sequence). This CDR3 comprises 12 residues. V was cut by 6 bases and J by 3 bases, with 7 bases left in between. The CDR3 spells CASRMRTDTQYF. CDR3 coding DNA: TGTGCCAGCAGGATGAGGACAGATACGCAGTATTTT.

This clonotype was observed a handful of times. V usage is TRBV7-2 and J usage is TRBJ1-5; no definite D call. From germline, CDR1 is SGHTA and CDR2 FQGNSA. The V gene lost 4 bases and the J gene lost 5 bases, with 9 bases spanning the gap. This CDR3 has 13 residues. The CDR3 loop reads CASSSYGDQPQHF. The CDR3 nucleotides read TGTGCCAGCAGCTCCTATGGGGATCAGCCCCAGCATTTT.

This clonotype turned up a few times. DNA for the CDR3: TGTGCCAGCAGGGCTGCAGGGGAGGCACCTTTCTTT. Its translation is CASRAAGEAPFF. The gene calls are TRBV9 and TRBJ1-1; D may be TRBD1 (6 bases). This CDR3 has 12 residues. V lost 5 bases and J lost 12, with 17 bases in between. Per the germline V gene, CDR1 is SGDLS and CDR2 is YYNGEE.

The chain joins TRBV5-6 to TRBJ2-4; D is possibly TRBD2 (6 bases). Germline CDR1 reads SGHDT; CDR2 reads YYEEEE. The germline V and J ends were trimmed by 0 bases and 5 bases, with 9 bases remaining between them. The length of the CDR3 is 14 residues. CDR3 in DNA: TGTGCCAGCAGCTTGGGGAGGGGTGAAAACATTCAGTACTTC. This encodes CASSLGRGENIQYF.

This clonotype has more than one count but fewer than ten. J is TRBJ2-5 and V is TRBV12-3 or TRBV12-4, with 7 bases identical to TRBD1. J gave up 1 base and V 4 bases, and 6 bases lay outside the gene matches. The CDR3 has 15 amino acids. The CDR3 sequence: CASSWGQSFQETQYF. The CDR3 DNA reads TGTGCCAGCAGTTGGGGACAGAGCTTCCAAGAGACCCAGTACTTC.

This chain joins TRBV20-1 and TRBJ2-7, with D perhaps matching TRBD1 (5 bases). Germline V gene data show CDR1 as DFQATT and CDR2 as SNEGSKA (reference sequence). The CDR3 is 13 amino acids. V lost 3 bases to trimming and J lost 5 bases, with 14 bases between them. CDR3 in DNA: TGCAGTGCTAGTGCCAGGGCCCTAGACGAGCAGTACTTC. Translating gives CSASARALDEQYF.

A few counts support this clonotype. CDR3 in DNA: TGCAGTGCCCGAAGCCTAGCGGCAGCCTACGAGCAGTACTTC. Protein sequence: CSARSLAAAYEQYF. The rearrangement joins TRBV20-1 to TRBJ2-7; the match to TRBD2 covers 7 bases. The CDR3 runs 14 residues. V dropped 6 bases and J dropped 2; count of bases not matched to a gene: 10. Per the germline V gene, CDR1 is DFQATT and CDR2 is SNEGSKA (reference sequence).